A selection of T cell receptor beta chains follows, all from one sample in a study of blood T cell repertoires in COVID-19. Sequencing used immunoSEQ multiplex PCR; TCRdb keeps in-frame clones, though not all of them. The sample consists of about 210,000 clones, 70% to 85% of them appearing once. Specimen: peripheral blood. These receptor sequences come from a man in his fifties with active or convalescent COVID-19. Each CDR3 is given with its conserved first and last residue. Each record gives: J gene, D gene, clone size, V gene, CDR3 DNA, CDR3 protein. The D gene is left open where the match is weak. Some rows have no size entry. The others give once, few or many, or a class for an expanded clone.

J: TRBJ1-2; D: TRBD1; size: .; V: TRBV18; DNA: TGTGCCAGCTCCCCTAGGACAGGGGGGTTTGGCTACACCTTC; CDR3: CASSPRTGGFGYTF
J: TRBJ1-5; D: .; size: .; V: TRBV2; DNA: TGTGCCAGCAGTGATCAGGCAGGGGATAGCAATCAGCCCCAGCATTTT; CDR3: CASSDQAGDSNQPQHF
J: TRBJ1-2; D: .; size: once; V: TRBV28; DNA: TGTGCCAGCTTAGGGGTAGGCTACACCTTC; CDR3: CASLGVGYTF
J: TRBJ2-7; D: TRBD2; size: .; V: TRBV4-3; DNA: TGCGCCAGCAGCCAAAGTGCGACTAGCGAGTCCTACGAGCAGTACTTC; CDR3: CASSQSATSESYEQYF
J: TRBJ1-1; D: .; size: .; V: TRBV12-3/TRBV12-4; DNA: TGTGCCAGCACCGCCCAGGAGGCTGAAGCTTTCTTT; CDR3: CASTAQEAEAFF
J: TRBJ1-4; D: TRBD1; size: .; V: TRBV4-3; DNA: TGCGCCAGCAGCCAGGGACAGGGGCTCGAAAAACTGTTTTTT; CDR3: CASSQGQGLEKLFF
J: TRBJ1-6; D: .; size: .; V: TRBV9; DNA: TGTGCCAGCAGCGCTTTCCCGGGACAAAGGGCCCTCCACTTT; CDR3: CASSAFPGQRALHF
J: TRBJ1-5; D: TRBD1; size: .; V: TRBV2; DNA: TGTGCCAGCAGTCTGACAGGGAGCAATCAGCCCCAGCATTTT; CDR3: CASSLTGSNQPQHF
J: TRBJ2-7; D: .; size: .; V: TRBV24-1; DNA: TGTGCCACCAGTGAGGGGCCTTACCCAACCTACGAGCAGTACTTC; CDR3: CATSEGPYPTYEQYF
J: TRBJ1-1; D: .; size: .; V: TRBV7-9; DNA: TGTGCCAGCAGCTTAGAGATGGGCGATGAAGCTTTCTTT; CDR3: CASSLEMGDEAFF
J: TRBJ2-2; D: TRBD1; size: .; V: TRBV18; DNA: TGTGCCAGCTCCCGGACAGGGACCGGGGAGCTGTTTTTT; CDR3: CASSRTGTGELFF
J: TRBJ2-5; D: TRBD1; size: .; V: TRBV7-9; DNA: TGTGCCAGCAGCTCGTACAGGGGGCAAGAGACCCAGTACTTC; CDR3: CASSSYRGQETQYF
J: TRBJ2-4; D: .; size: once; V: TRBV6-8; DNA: TGTGCCATCCCCTCCGGGTCCCTCAAAAACATTCAGTACTTC; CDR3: CAIPSGSLKNIQYF
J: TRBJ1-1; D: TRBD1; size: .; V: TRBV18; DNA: TGTGCCAGCTCACCAATGGGCAGGGGGATGAACACTGAAGCTTTCTTT; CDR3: CASSPMGRGMNTEAFF
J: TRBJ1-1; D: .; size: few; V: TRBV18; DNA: TGTGCCAGCTCACCTACCAACATCGGGGGTGGTAACACTGAAGCTTTCTTT; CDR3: CASSPTNIGGGNTEAFF
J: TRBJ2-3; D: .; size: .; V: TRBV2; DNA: TGTGCCAGCAGGGAGACAGATACGCAGTATTTT; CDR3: CASRETDTQYF
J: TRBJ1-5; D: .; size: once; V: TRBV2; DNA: TGTGCCAGCGGAGGGGAATATAGCAATCAGCCCCAGCATTTT; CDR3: CASGGEYSNQPQHF
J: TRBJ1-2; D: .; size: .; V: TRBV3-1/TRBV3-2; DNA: TGTGCCAGCAGCCAAGATGGGGGGTCCTATGGCTACACCTTC; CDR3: CASSQDGGSYGYTF
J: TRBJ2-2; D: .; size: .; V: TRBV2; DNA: TGTGCCAGCAGTGAGAGACAAATCACCGGGGAGCTGTTTTTT; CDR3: CASSERQITGELFF
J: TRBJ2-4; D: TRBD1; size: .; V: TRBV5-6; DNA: TGTGCCAGCAGCGACCGGGACAGGGCAAACATTCAGTACTTC; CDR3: CASSDRDRANIQYF
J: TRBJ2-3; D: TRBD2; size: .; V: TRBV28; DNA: TGTGCCAGCAGTTTAAGTGGAGCGGGGGGACTCACAGATACGCAGTATTTT; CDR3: CASSLSGAGGLTDTQYF
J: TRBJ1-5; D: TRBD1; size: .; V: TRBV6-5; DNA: TGTGCCAGCAGTCGACAGGGGAGGGATCAGCCCCAGCATTTT; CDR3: CASSRQGRDQPQHF
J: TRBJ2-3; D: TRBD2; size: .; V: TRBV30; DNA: TGTGCCTGGAGTGGAGGGACTAGCGTTTTCACAGATACGCAGTATTTT; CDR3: CAWSGGTSVFTDTQYF
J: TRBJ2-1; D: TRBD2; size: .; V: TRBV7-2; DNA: TGTGCCAGCTCCGGGACTAGCGGGGGGACTTCCTACAATGAGCAGTTCTTC; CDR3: CASSGTSGGTSYNEQFF
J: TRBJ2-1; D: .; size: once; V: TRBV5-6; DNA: TGTGCCAGCAGCATAGGGGACAATGAGCAGTTCTTC; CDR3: CASSIGDNEQFF
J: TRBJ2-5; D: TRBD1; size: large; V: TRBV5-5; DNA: TGTGCCAGCAGCTTGGGGACAGGGCAAGAGACCCAGTACTTC; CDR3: CASSLGTGQETQYF
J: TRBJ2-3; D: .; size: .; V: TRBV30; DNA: TGTGCCTGGAGTGTGAAGCGGAGCACAGATACGCAGTATTTT; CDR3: CAWSVKRSTDTQYF
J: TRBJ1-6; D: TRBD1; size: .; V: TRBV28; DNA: TGTGCCAGCAGTTTATACCCAGGGGGCTTTAATTCACCCCTCCACTTT; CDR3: CASSLYPGGFNSPLHF
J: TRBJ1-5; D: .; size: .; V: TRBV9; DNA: TGTGCCAGCAGCGCTACAGGATATCAGCCCCAGCATTTT; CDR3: CASSATGYQPQHF
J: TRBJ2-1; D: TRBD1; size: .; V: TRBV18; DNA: TGTGCCAGCTCACCACCCGGACAGGGACCCTACAATGAGCAGTTCTTC; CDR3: CASSPPGQGPYNEQFF
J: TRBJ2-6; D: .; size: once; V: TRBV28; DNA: TGTGCCAGCAGTCCGGGACTTTCCTCTGGGGCCAACGTCCTGACTTTC; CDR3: CASSPGLSSGANVLTF
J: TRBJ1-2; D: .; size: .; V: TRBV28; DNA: TGTGCCAGCAGTTTACAGGAAGATGGCTACACCTTC; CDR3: CASSLQEDGYTF
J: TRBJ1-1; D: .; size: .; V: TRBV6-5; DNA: TGTGCCAGCAGTAACGAGGGGGTGAACACTGAAGCTTTCTTT; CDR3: CASSNEGVNTEAFF
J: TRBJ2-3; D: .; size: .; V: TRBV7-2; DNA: TGTGCCAGCAGCTTACTGTGGGGGGGCGCCACAGATACGCAGTATTTT; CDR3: CASSLLWGGATDTQYF
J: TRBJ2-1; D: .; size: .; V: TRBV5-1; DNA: TGCGCCAGCAGCTTGGATAGGAGGGAGCAGTTCTTC; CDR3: CASSLDRREQFF
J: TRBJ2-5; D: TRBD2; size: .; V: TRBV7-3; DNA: TGTGCCAGCAGCTTAAGGCTCAGCGGGATGGTGCAAGAGACCCAGTACTTC; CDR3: CASSLRLSGMVQETQYF
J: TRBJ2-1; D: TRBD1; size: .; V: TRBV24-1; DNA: TGTGCCACCAGTGGGGGACAGGGACACAATGAGCAGTTCTTC; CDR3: CATSGGQGHNEQFF
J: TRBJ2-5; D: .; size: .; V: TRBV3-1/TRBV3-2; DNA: TGTGCCAGCAGCCGGGCGGGACAGGAGACCCAGTACTTC; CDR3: CASSRAGQETQYF
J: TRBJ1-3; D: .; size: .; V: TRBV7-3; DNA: TGTGCCAGCAGCTCTGGACTGGGCAACACCATATATTTT; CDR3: CASSSGLGNTIYF
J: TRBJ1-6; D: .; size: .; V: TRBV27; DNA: TGTGCCAGCAGTTTACTGGGAGAGGGCTATAATTCACCCCTCCACTTT; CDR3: CASSLLGEGYNSPLHF
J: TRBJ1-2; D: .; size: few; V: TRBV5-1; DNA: TGCGCCAGCAGCTTTGTACTCGGATCGGCTTCGGGGGATAACTATGGCTACACCTTC; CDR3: CASSFVLGSASGDNYGYTF
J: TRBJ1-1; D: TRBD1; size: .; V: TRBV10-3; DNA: TGTGCCATCAGCGCTGTTACAGGGGCGAAGAACACTGAAGCTTTCTTT; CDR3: CAISAVTGAKNTEAFF
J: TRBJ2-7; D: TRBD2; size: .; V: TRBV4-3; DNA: TGCGCCAGCCGGGGACTAGCGGGAGTGCTTAGATACGAGCAGTACTTC; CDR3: CASRGLAGVLRYEQYF
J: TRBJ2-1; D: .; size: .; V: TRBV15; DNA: TGTGCCACCAGCCCCGGTCGGGACTCCTACAATGAGCAGTTCTTC; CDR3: CATSPGRDSYNEQFF
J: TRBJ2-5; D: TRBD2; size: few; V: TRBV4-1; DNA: TGCGCCAGCAGACGACTAGCGTTGGAGACCCAGTACTTC; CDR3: CASRRLALETQYF
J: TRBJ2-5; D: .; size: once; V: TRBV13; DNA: TGTGCCAGTGACAGGCCCGAGACCCAGTACTTC; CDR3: CASDRPETQYF
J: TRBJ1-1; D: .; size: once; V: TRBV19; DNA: TGTGCCAGTAGCCCTGGGAGACAGAACACTGAAGCTTTCTTT; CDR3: CASSPGRQNTEAFF
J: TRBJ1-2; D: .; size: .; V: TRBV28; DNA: TGTGCCAGCAGTTTAGAGGCTCGATTCGGCTATGGCTACACCTTC; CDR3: CASSLEARFGYGYTF
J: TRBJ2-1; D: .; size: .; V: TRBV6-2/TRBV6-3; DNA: TGTGCCAGCAGTCCCTCTAGAAACAAGCAGTTCTTC; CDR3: CASSPSRNKQFF
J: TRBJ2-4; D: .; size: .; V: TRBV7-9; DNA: TGTGCCAGCAGCTCTTTAGGGGAGGCGGAAAACATTCAGTACTTC; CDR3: CASSSLGEAENIQYF
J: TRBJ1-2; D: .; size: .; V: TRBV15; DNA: TGTGCCACCAGCCCAGACAGATCCTATGGCTACACCTTC; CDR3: CATSPDRSYGYTF
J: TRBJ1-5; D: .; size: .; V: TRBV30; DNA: TGTGCCTGGAGTAGGTCGGCAGGCCGACAGCCCCAGCATTTT; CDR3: CAWSRSAGRQPQHF
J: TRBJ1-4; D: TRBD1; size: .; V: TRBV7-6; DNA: TGTGCCAGCAGCTTCCTCGCCCGGGACAGCCCGGGAACGAATGAAAAACTGTTTTTT; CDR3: CASSFLARDSPGTNEKLFF
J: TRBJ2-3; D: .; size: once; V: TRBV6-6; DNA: TGTGCCAGCAGTTACCAGCCAGGGGTTACCACAGATACGCAGTATTTT; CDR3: CASSYQPGVTTDTQYF
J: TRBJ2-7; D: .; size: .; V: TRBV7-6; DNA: TGTGCCAGCAGCTTACTACCCGGTGATGAGAACTACGAGCAGTACTTC; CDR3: CASSLLPGDENYEQYF
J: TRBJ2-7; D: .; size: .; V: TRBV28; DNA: TGTGCCAGCAGCGCCGGCGGGCAGATGAGGGCCCAGCAGTACTTC; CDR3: CASSAGGQMRAQQYF
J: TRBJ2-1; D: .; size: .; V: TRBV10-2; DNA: TGCGCCAGCACCCGAGGGGAGGGGGGGCTCTACAATGAGCAGTTCTTC; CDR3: CASTRGEGGLYNEQFF
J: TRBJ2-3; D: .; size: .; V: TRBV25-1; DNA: TGTGCCAGCAGTGAAGGAGGCACAGATACGCAGTATTTT; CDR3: CASSEGGTDTQYF
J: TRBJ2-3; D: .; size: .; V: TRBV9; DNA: TGTGCCAGCAGCTTGGGAGGAGATACGCAGTATTTT; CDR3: CASSLGGDTQYF
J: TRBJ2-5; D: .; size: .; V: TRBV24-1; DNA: TGTGCCACACAAGGGGTTGGCGCAGAGACCCAGTACTTC; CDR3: CATQGVGAETQYF